Following are 10 T cell receptor beta chains from one sample sequenced in a study of blood T cell repertoires in COVID-19 (dated by TCRdb to 2018 to 2020). Libraries were built with the immunoSEQ multiplex PCR assay. TCRdb re-hosts the immuneACCESS table, in-frame sequences only. Its copies lack some clones; in the studies checked, an unresolved V gene accounts for under half of them, and the cause for the rest is not known. This sample gives around 81,000 clones in total; nearly 90% of them show up just once. About 7.3% of the sample comes from the top ten. The source material was peripheral blood. All receptors derive from a man between 70 and 80 years old with acute or convalescent COVID-19.

This chain uses TRBV7-9 with TRBJ2-1; 8 bases are shared with TRBD2. In germline, CDR1 is SEHNR, CDR2 FQNEAQ (reference sequence). V lost 6 bases and J lost 7; bases outside the gene matches: 8. CDR3 size: 14 residues. CDR3 sequence: CASSFAGGLNEQFF. For the CDR3, the DNA is TGTGCCAGCAGTTTCGCGGGGGGCCTGAATGAGCAGTTCTTC. Combining the CDR3 with reference TRBV7-9 and TRBJ2-1 gives the whole variable domain DTGVSQNPRHKITKRGQNVTFRCDPISEHNRLYWYRQTLGQGPEFLTYFQNEAQLEKSRLLSDRFSAERPKGSFSTLEIQRTEQGDSAMYLCASSFAGGLNEQFFGPGTRLTVL.

This clone appeared once. This chain uses TRBV24-1 with TRBJ2-2; 7 bases map to TRBD1. The V gene's germline CDR1 is KGHDR and CDR2 SFDVKD. Unmatched junction bases numbered 4, after V lost 7 bases and J lost 0 bases. This CDR3 has 15 amino acids. In DNA, the CDR3 is TGTGCCACCAGCCGGGGACAGTCGAACACCGGGGAGCTGTTTTTT. Amino acids: CATSRGQSNTGELFF.

This clone was found a few times. The chain links TRBV6-1 to TRBJ1-5; D may be TRBD1 (6 bases). The CDR3 is 16 residues long. V was pared by 2 bases and J by 5 bases, with 16 bases between. Per germline, CDR1 MNHNS and CDR2 SASEGT. As DNA, the CDR3 is TGTGCCAGCAGTGAACCCTACAGGGTTGGTGATCAGCCCCAGCATTTT. Translation: CASSEPYRVGDQPQHF.

The rearrangement links TRBV13 to TRBJ2-3; 8 nucleotides align to TRBD2. The V segment lost 6 bases and the J segment 9 bases; nucleotides outside the gene matches: 11. Germline V CDR1 and CDR2: PRHDT, FYEKMQ (reference sequence). CDR3 length: 14 amino acids. CDR3 amino acids: CASRLTGQRGTQYF. As DNA, the CDR3 is TGTGCCAGCAGACTAACAGGCCAGCGGGGGACGCAGTATTTT.

The rearrangement uses TRBV10-2 and TRBJ1-4; D gene ambiguous. Trimming took off 2 bases at V and 3 bases at J, with 7 bases between the two ends. Germline V gene sequence: CDR1 WSHSY, CDR2 SAAADI. The CDR3 extends over 14 amino acids. DNA for the CDR3: TGCGCCAGCAGTGAGGTAGTATCTAATGAAAAACTGTTTTTT. This gives the protein CASSEVVSNEKLFF.

This clone was found once. This chain joins TRBV2 and TRBJ1-2; D uncertain. CDR3 length: 11 residues. Germline CDR1 SNHLY, CDR2 FYNNEI. V lost 2 bases and J lost 8, with 6 bases in between. The CDR3 sequence is CASSESLGYTF. The CDR3 nucleotides read TGTGCCAGCAGTGAATCCCTGGGCTACACCTTC.

This clone was seen a handful of times. The chain joins TRBV7-6 to TRBJ2-2; D might be TRBD1 (5 bases). CDR1 SGHVS and CDR2 FNYEAQ come from the germline V gene. The CDR3 has 14 amino acids. V was shortened by 7 bases and J by 7 bases, with 16 bases between the two germline ends. As DNA, the CDR3 is TGTGCCAGCACCCATTCAGGGCTCCACGGGGAGCTGTTTTTT. It yields the protein CASTHSGLHGELFF.

This chain connects TRBV27 to TRBJ2-3, with TRBD2 matching over 8 bases. The CDR3 loop spans 18 amino acids. Germline CDR1 and CDR2: MNHEY and SMNVEV (reference sequence). Trimming at V came to 1 base and at J to 5 bases, leaving 14 bases not matched to a gene. CDR3 sequence: CASSLFSGVNKGKDTQYF. In nucleotides, the CDR3 is TGTGCCAGCAGTTTATTTAGCGGGGTTAATAAAGGGAAAGATACGCAGTATTTT.

The gene calls are TRBV6-5 and TRBJ2-7, with TRBD2 matching over 7 bases. In germline, CDR1 is MNHEY, CDR2 SVGAGI. There are 13 residues in the CDR3. V shed 6 bases, J shed 4 bases, and the junction held 6 bases outside the gene matches. The CDR3 region is CASRTAGVYEQYF. The DNA for the CDR3 is TGTGCCAGCAGGACTGCGGGAGTTTACGAGCAGTACTTC.

This rearrangement joins TRBV3-1 (or the pseudogene TRBV3-2) to TRBJ1-1; 7 nucleotides match TRBD1. This CDR3 region has 18 residues. Per germline, CDR1 LGHDT and CDR2 YNNKEL (reference sequence). Losses at the gene ends were 6 bases for V and 0 bases for J; bases not matched to a gene: 16. As DNA, the CDR3 is TGTGCCAGCAGTCTCCTTCGACCGGGACAGCTACTGAACACTGAAGCTTTCTTT. Translated, it gives CASSLLRPGQLLNTEAFF.